The rows below give T cell receptor beta chains drawn from one sample of a study of blood T cell repertoires in COVID-19. Clones were sequenced by immunoSEQ multiplex PCR, and TCRdb holds only the in-frame ones, with some missing. Of 150,000 to 200,000 clones listed, 86% were seen once; the top ten hold about 10%. The material sequenced was peripheral blood. These receptors were obtained from a woman between 55 and 75 years old with COVID-19, enrolled during active disease. Each CDR3 is given with its conserved first and last residue. D genes are given only for firm matches. Only some rows state a clone size, as once, few, many or a class for expanded clones.

V	D	size	J	CDR3	DNA
TRBV19	NA	NA	TRBJ2-5	CASSPRIRQSQETQYF	TGTGCCAGTAGTCCCCGGATACGACAGTCGCAAGAGACCCAGTACTTC
TRBV7-9	TRBD1	NA	TRBJ1-1	CASSPVPGQGKSKRAFF	TGTGCCAGCAGCCCCGTCCCGGGACAGGGAAAGAGTAAACGAGCTTTCTTT
TRBV6-6	TRBD1	NA	TRBJ1-5	CASSLTGEQPQHF	TGTGCCAGCAGTTTGACAGGGGAACAGCCCCAGCATTTT
TRBV6-2/TRBV6-3	NA	NA	TRBJ1-2	CASSFNMGGYTF	TGTGCCAGCAGTTTCAACATGGGCGGCTACACCTTC
TRBV18	NA	NA	TRBJ2-7	CASSGQNYEQYF	TGTGCCAGCTCAGGGCAAAACTACGAGCAGTACTTC
TRBV7-3	NA	NA	TRBJ2-3	CASSLGLGGADTQYF	TGTGCCAGCAGCTTAGGGTTAGGGGGGGCAGATACGCAGTATTTT
TRBV14	NA	NA	TRBJ2-2	CASSRLGLNTGELFF	TGTGCCAGCAGCCGACTTGGACTTAACACCGGGGAGCTGTTTTTT
TRBV14	NA	NA	TRBJ2-7	CASSLTEVLLKEQYF	TGTGCCAGCAGCCTCACTGAGGTTCTACTCAAGGAGCAGTACTTC
TRBV19	TRBD2	NA	TRBJ2-7	CASSPRQGLAYNEQYF	TGTGCCAGTAGTCCTCGACAGGGACTAGCCTACAACGAGCAGTACTTC
TRBV5-8	TRBD2	NA	TRBJ2-3	CASSQGLAGGRDTQYF	TGTGCCAGCAGCCAGGGACTAGCGGGAGGTCGAGATACGCAGTATTTT
TRBV9	TRBD1	NA	TRBJ2-2	CASSVGPQGVTTGELFF	TGTGCCAGCAGCGTAGGCCCCCAGGGGGTAACCACCGGGGAGCTGTTTTTT
TRBV7-2	TRBD1	NA	TRBJ1-2	CASSPGTGSYGYTF	TGTGCCAGCAGCCCCGGGACAGGTTCCTATGGCTACACCTTC
TRBV30	NA	NA	TRBJ1-1	CAWIVTGYTEAFF	TGTGCCTGGATCGTGACAGGCTACACTGAAGCTTTCTTT
TRBV9	NA	NA	TRBJ1-2	CASSVSGTNYLGYTF	TGTGCCAGCAGCGTATCCGGGACAAATTATCTTGGCTACACCTTC
TRBV4-3	NA	NA	TRBJ1-6	CASSQEFRGWSPLHF	TGCGCCAGCAGCCAAGAGTTCAGGGGTTGGTCACCCCTCCACTTT
TRBV27	TRBD1	NA	TRBJ1-2	CASSALGQGYGYTF	TGTGCCAGCAGCGCCCTGGGACAGGGTTATGGCTACACCTTC
TRBV7-9	NA	NA	TRBJ1-6	CASSLRSGSPLHF	TGTGCCAGCAGCTTACGGAGCGGATCACCCCTCCACTTT
TRBV19	TRBD2	NA	TRBJ2-3	CASSIAGLADTQYF	TGTGCCAGTAGTATAGCGGGACTAGCAGATACGCAGTATTTT
TRBV14	NA	once	TRBJ2-7	CASSPLGWDTYEQYF	TGTGCCAGCAGCCCCTTGGGCTGGGACACCTACGAGCAGTACTTC
TRBV24-1	NA	NA	TRBJ2-7	CATSDPVGEGYEQYF	TGTGCCACCAGTGACCCTGTAGGGGAAGGGTACGAGCAGTACTTC
TRBV5-1	TRBD1	NA	TRBJ1-4	CASSRGQGDEKLFF	TGCGCCAGCAGCCGTGGACAGGGTGATGAAAAACTGTTTTTT
TRBV19	NA	NA	TRBJ1-4	CASSIGGRWEEKLFF	TGTGCCAGTAGTATAGGTGGGAGGTGGGAAGAAAAACTGTTTTTT
TRBV11-2	NA	NA	TRBJ2-4	CASSLLGSAKNIQYF	TGTGCCAGCAGTCTACTGGGGAGCGCCAAAAACATTCAGTACTTC
TRBV5-1	TRBD2	NA	TRBJ2-2	CASSLVVAGGPNTGELFF	TGCGCCAGCAGCCTGGTCGTAGCGGGAGGGCCGAACACCGGGGAGCTGTTTTTT
TRBV5-6	NA	NA	TRBJ2-5	CASSFAGKETQYF	TGTGCCAGCAGCTTCGCGGGGAAAGAGACCCAGTACTTC
TRBV28	NA	NA	TRBJ2-7	CASSPTPGGSYEQYF	TGTGCCAGCAGCCCTACCCCCGGGGGATCCTACGAGCAGTACTTC
TRBV10-3	TRBD2	NA	TRBJ2-1	CAISESLAGLDNEQFF	TGTGCCATCAGTGAGTCTTTAGCGGGACTGGACAATGAGCAGTTCTTC